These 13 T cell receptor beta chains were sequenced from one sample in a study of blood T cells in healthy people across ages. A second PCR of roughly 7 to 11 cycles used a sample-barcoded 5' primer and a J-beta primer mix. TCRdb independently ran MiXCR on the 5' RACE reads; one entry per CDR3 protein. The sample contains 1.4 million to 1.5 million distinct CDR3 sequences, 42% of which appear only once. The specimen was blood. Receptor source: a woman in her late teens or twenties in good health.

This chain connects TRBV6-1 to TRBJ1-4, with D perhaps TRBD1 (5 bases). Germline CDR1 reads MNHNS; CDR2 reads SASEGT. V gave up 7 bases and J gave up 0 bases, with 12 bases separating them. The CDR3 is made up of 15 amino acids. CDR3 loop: CASNEWGTTNEKLFF. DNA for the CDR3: TGTGCCAGCAACGAGTGGGGGACAACTAATGAAAAACTGTTTTTT.

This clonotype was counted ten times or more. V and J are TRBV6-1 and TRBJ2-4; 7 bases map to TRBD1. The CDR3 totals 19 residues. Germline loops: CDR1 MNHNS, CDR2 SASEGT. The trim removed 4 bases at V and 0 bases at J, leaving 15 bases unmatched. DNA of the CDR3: TGTGCCAGCAGTGTTAGTGGGACAGCAATAGTACTAGCCAAAAACATTCAGTACTTC. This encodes CASSVSGTAIVLAKNIQYF.

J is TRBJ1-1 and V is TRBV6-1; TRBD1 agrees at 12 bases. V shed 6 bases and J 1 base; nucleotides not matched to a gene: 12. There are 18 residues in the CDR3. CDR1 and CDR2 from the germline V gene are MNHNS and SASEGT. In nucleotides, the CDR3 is TGTGCCAGCAGAGCGCTCCCCGGGACAGGGGGCGCGAACACTGAAGCTTTCTTT. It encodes CASRALPGTGGANTEAFF.

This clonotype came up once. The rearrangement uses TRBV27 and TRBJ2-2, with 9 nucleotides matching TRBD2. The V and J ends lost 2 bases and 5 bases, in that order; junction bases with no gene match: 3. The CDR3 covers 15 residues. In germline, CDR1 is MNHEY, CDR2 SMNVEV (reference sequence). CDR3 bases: TGTGCCAGCAGTTTAAGTCTAGCGGGGACCGGGGAGCTGTTTTTT. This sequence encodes CASSLSLAGTGELFF.

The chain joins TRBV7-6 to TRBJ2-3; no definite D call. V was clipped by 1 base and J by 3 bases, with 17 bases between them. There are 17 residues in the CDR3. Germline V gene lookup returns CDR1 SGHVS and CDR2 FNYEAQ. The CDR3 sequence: CASSLVTRRSVTDTQYF. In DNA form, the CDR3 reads TGTGCCAGCAGCTTAGTTACGCGGCGGAGTGTTACAGATACGCAGTATTTT. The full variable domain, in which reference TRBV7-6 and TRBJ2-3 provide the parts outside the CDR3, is GAGVSQSPRYKVTKRGQDVALRCDPISGHVSLYWYRQALGQGPEFLTYFNYEAQQDKSGLPNDRFSAERPEGSISTLTIQRTEQRDSAMYRCASSLVTRRSVTDTQYFGPGTRLTVL.

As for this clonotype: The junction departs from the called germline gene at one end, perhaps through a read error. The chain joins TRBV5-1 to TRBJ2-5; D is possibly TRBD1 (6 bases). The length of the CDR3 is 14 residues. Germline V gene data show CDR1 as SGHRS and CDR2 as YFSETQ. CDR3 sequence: CASSLRQVQETRYF. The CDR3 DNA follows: TGCGCCAGCAGCTTGCGACAGGTCCAAGAGACCCGGTACTTC.

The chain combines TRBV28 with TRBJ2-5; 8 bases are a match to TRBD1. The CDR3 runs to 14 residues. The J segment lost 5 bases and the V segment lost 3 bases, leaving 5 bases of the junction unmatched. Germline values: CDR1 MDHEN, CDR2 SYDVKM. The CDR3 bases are TGTGCCAGCAGTTTCAGGGGGCGCGTGGAGACCCAGTACTTC. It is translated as CASSFRGRVETQYF. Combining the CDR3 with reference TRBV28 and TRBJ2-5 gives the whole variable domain DVKVTQSSRYLVKRTGEKVFLECVQDMDHENMFWYRQDPGLGLRLIYFSYDVKMKEKGDIPEGYSVSREKKERFSLILESASTNQTSMYLCASSFRGRVETQYFGPGTRLLVL.

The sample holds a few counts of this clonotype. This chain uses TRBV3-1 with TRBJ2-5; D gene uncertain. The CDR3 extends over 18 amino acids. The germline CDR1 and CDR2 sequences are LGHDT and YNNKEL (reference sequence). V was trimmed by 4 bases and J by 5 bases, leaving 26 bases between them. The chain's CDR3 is CASSRSESPSWDKETQYF. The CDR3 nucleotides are TGTGCCAGCAGCCGTTCGGAGTCTCCCTCATGGGATAAGGAGACCCAGTACTTC.

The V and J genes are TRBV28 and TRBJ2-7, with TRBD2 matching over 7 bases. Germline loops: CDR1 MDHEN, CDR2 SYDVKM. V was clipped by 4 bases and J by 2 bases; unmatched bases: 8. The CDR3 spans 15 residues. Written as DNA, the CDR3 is TGTGCCAGCAGTTCCACACGGGGGGAACCCTACGAGCAGTACTTC. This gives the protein CASSSTRGEPYEQYF. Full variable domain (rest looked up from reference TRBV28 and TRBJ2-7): DVKVTQSSRYLVKRTGEKVFLECVQDMDHENMFWYRQDPGLGLRLIYFSYDVKMKEKGDIPEGYSVSREKKERFSLILESASTNQTSMYLCASSSTRGEPYEQYFGPGTRLTVT.

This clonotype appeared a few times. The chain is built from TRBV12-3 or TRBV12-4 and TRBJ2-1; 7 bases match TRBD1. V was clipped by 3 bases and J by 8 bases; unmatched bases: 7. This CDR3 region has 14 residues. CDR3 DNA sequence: TGTGCCAGCAGTTTGGGACAGTCAGGGCATGAGCAGTTCTTC. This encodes CASSLGQSGHEQFF.

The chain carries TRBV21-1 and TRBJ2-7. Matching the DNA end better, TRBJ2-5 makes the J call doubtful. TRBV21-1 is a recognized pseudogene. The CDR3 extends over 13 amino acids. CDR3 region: CASSKRWEETQYF. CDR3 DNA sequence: TGTGCCAGCAGCAAAAGATGGGAAGAGACCCAGTACTTC.

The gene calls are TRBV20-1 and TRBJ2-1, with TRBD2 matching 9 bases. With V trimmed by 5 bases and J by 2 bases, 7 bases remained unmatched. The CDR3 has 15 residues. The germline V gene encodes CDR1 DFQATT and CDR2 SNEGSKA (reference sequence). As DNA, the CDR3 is TGCAGTGCTGCCGGGGTAGCGGGGGCCTACAATGAGCAGTTCTTC. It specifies CSAAGVAGAYNEQFF.

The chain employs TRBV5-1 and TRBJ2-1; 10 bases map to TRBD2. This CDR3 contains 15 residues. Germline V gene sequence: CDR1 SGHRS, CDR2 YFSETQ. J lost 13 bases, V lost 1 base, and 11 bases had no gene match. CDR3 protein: CASSLRSSGSETQFF. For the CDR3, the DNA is TGCGCCAGCAGCTTGCGTTCTAGCGGGAGTGAGACCCAGTTCTTC.